This T cell receptor (beta chain) was recorded in a study of PD-1 blockade in classical Hodgkin lymphoma. In the study overall: Nivolumab was given intravenously to patients at 3 mg/kg every 2 weeks. Study-wide results and caveats: Diversity similar to that of newly diagnosed patients was seen at baseline in complete responders. Researchers reported that CD4+ TCR diversity, though not CD8+, rose significantly by C4D1.

Sequencing used immunoSEQ multiplex PCR; TCRdb keeps in-frame clones, though not all of them. Among roughly 4,000 clones listed, about two thirds were seen once. This clone has more than one count but fewer than ten. What it binds is unknown. Time point given: cycle 4 day 1 (C4D1), after less than 7 weeks of nivolumab. All patients relapsed after autologous stem cell transplantation, and brentuximab vedotin exposure varied. The CD8+ T cells came from thawed PBMCs through magnetic negative selection. Under best response, outcomes were complete response, partial response or progressive disease. The sequence derives from a human donor with classical Hodgkin lymphoma. Specimen: CD8+ T cells from blood, collected before the fourth cycle of nivolumab.

The CDR3 nucleotides are TGTGCCAGCAGCTTTGGTGAGCAGTTCTTC. Protein: CASSFGEQFF. The gene calls are TRBV7-9 and TRBJ2-1; D uncertain. Trimming stripped 3 bases from V and 9 bases from J, with 3 bases between. Germline V CDR1 and CDR2: SEHNR, FQNEAQ (reference sequence). The CDR3 sequence is 10 residues long.